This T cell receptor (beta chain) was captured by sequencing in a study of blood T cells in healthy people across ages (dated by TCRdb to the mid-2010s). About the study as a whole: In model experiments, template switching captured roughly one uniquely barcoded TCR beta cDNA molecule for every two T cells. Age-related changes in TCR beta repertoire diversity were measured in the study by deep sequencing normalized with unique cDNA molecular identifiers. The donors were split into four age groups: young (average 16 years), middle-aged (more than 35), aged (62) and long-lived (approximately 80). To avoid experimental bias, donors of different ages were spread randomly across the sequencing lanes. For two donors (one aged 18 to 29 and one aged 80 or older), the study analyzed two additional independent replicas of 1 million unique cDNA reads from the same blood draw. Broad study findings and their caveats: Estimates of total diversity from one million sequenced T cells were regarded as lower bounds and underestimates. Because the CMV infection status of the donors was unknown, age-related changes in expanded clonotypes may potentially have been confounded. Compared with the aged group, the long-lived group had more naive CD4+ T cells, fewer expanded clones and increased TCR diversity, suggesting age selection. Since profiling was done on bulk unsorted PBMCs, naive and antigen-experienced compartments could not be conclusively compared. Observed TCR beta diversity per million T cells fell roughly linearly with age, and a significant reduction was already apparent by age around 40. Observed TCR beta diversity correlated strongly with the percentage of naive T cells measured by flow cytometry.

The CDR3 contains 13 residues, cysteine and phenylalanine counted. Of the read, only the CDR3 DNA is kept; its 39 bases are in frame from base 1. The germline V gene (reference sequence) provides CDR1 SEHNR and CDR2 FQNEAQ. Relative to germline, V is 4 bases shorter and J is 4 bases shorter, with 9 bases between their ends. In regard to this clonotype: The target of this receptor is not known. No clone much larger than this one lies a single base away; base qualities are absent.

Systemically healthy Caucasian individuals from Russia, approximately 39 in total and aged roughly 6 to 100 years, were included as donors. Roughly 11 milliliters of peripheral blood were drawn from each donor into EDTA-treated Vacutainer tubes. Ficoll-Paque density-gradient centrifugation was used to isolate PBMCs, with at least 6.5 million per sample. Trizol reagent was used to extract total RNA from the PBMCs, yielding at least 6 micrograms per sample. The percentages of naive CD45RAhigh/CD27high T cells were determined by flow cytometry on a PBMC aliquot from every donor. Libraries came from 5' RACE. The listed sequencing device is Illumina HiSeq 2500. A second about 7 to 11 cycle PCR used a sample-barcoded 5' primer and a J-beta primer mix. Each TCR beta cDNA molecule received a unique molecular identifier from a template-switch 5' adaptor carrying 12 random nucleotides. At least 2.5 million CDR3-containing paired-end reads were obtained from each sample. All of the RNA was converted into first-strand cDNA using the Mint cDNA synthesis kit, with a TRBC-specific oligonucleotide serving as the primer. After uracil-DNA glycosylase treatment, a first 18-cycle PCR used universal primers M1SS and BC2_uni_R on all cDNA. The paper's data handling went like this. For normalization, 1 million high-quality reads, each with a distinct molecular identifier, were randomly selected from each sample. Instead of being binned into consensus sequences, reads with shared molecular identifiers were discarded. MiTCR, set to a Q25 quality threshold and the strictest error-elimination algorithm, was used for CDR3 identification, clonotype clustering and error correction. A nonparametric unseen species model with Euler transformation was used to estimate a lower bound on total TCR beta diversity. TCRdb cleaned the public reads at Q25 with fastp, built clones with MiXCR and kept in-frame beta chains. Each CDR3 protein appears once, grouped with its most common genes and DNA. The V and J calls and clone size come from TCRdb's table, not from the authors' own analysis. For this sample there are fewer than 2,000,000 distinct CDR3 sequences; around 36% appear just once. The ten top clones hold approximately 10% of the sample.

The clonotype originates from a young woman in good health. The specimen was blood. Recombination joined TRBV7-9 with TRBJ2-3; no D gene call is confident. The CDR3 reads CASSSSTPDTQYF. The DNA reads TGTGCCAGCAGCTCGTCAACACCAGATACGCAGTATTTT.